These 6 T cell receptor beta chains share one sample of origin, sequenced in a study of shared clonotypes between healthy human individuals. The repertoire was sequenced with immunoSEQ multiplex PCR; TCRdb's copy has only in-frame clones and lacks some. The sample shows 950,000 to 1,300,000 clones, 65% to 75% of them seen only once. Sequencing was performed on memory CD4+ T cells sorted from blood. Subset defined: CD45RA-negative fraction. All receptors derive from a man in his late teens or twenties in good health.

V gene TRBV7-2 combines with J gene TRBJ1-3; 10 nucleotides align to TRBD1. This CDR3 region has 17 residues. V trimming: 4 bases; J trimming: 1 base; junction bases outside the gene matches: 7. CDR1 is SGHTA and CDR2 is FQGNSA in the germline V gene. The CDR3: CASSYNWDRGSGNTIYF. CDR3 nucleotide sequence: TGTGCCAGCAGCTATAACTGGGACAGGGGATCTGGAAACACCATATATTTT.

Written as DNA, the CDR3 is TGTGCCAGCAGCTTAACAGTCAACACCGGGGAGCTGTTTTTT. Its translation is CASSLTVNTGELFF. The chain couples TRBV7-2 to TRBJ2-2; D remains ambiguous. Trimming took 2 bases from V and 2 from J, leaving 6 bases between them. Looked up from germline, CDR1 is SGHTA and CDR2 is FQGNSA. The CDR3 contains 14 residues.

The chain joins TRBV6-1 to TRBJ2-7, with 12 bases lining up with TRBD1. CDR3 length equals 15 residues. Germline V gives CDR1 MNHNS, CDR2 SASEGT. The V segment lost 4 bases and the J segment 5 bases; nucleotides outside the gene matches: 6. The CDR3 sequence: CASSAPGTGGNEQYF. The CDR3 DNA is TGTGCCAGCAGTGCCCCCGGGACAGGGGGCAACGAGCAGTACTTC.

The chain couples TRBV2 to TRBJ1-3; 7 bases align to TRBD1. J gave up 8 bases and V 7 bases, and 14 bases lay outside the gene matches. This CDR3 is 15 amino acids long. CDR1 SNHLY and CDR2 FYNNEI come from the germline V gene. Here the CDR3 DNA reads TGTGCCAGCACCGGACAGGCCCCGCCAATGGACACCATATATTTT. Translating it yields CASTGQAPPMDTIYF.

The CDR3 loop is CASSLDPTLRGYGYTF. The CDR3 region has the DNA TGCGCCAGCAGCTTGGATCCCACCCTACGGGGATATGGCTACACCTTC. The chain is built from TRBV5-1 and TRBJ1-2; D gene uncertain. Germline V CDR1 and CDR2: SGHRS, YFSETQ. V was shortened by 0 bases and J by 5 bases, with 17 bases between the two germline ends. This CDR3 has 16 residues.

The CDR3 loop reads CARRDRDPGNTIYF. CDR3 in DNA: TGTGCCCGTCGCGACAGGGACCCTGGAAACACCATATATTTT. The chain has TRBV30 and TRBJ1-3, with 7 bases matching TRBD1. J lost 2 bases, V lost 8 bases, and 9 bases had no gene match. Germline CDR1 GTSNPN, CDR2 SVGIG (reference sequence). This CDR3 is 14 amino acids long.